Listed below are T cell receptor beta chains from one sample, sequenced in a study of blood T cell repertoires in COVID-19. TCRdb's copy holds only in-frame clones and misses some; the assay was immunoSEQ multiplex PCR. The table lists about half a million clones, 80% to 90% of them singletons, with about 3.2% in the top ten. The sample comprised peripheral blood. The receptors come from a human donor in a cohort sampled during active COVID-19. The CDR3 runs from the conserved cysteine through the conserved F or W. Each record gives: J gene, D gene, clone size, V gene, CDR3 protein, CDR3 DNA. D genes are given only for firm matches. Rows may omit the clone size; those that give it use once, few, many or a size class.

j_gene: TRBJ2-7; d_gene: .; abundance: .; v_gene: TRBV7-8; CDR3aa: CASSRDSIYEQYF; CDR3nt: TGTGCCAGCAGCAGAGACAGCATCTACGAGCAGTACTTC
j_gene: TRBJ2-5; d_gene: .; abundance: .; v_gene: TRBV7-9; CDR3aa: CASSLSLGRETQYF; CDR3nt: TGTGCCAGCAGCCTAAGCCTGGGGCGGGAGACCCAGTACTTC
j_gene: TRBJ2-7; d_gene: .; abundance: .; v_gene: TRBV4-3; CDR3aa: CASSRKGDNEQYF; CDR3nt: TGCGCCAGCAGCCGTAAGGGGGACAACGAGCAGTACTTC
j_gene: TRBJ1-3; d_gene: .; abundance: .; v_gene: TRBV7-2; CDR3aa: CASSLSGTSGNTIYF; CDR3nt: TGTGCCAGCAGCTTATCCGGGACTTCTGGAAACACCATATATTTT
j_gene: TRBJ1-2; d_gene: .; abundance: few; v_gene: TRBV27; CDR3aa: CASSLGPGWSGYTF; CDR3nt: TGTGCCAGCAGTTTAGGTCCGGGGTGGTCTGGCTACACCTTC
j_gene: TRBJ1-1; d_gene: .; abundance: .; v_gene: TRBV28; CDR3aa: CASSPHTNTEAFF; CDR3nt: TGTGCCAGCAGTCCCCACACGAACACTGAAGCTTTCTTT
j_gene: TRBJ1-1; d_gene: .; abundance: .; v_gene: TRBV6-6; CDR3aa: CASTLNRDTTEAFF; CDR3nt: TGTGCCAGCACCCTCAATCGGGACACCACTGAAGCTTTCTTT
j_gene: TRBJ2-3; d_gene: TRBD2; abundance: .; v_gene: TRBV15; CDR3aa: CATSRHPSGPSTDTQYF; CDR3nt: TGTGCCACCAGCAGACATCCTAGCGGCCCTAGCACAGATACGCAGTATTTT
j_gene: TRBJ2-7; d_gene: TRBD1; abundance: .; v_gene: TRBV10-3; CDR3aa: CAIRGGQGSGLYEQYF; CDR3nt: TGTGCCATCAGGGGGGGACAGGGAAGTGGGTTGTACGAGCAGTACTTC
j_gene: TRBJ2-7; d_gene: TRBD2; abundance: .; v_gene: TRBV27; CDR3aa: CASSSSGGHLFYEQYF; CDR3nt: TGTGCCAGCAGTTCCAGCGGGGGACACCTTTTCTACGAGCAGTACTTC
j_gene: TRBJ1-2; d_gene: TRBD1; abundance: .; v_gene: TRBV6-2/TRBV6-3; CDR3aa: CASSAPTGVIGYTF; CDR3nt: TGTGCCAGCAGCGCACCGACAGGGGTAATTGGCTACACCTTC
j_gene: TRBJ2-3; d_gene: TRBD2; abundance: .; v_gene: TRBV5-4; CDR3aa: CASSSELATSTDTQYF; CDR3nt: TGTGCCAGCAGCTCCGAACTAGCGACTAGCACAGATACGCAGTATTTT
j_gene: TRBJ2-1; d_gene: TRBD2; abundance: .; v_gene: TRBV24-1; CDR3aa: CATSDSASGSVYEQFF; CDR3nt: TGTGCCACCAGTGATTCGGCTAGCGGGAGTGTCTATGAGCAGTTCTTC
j_gene: TRBJ2-3; d_gene: .; abundance: .; v_gene: TRBV9; CDR3aa: CASSGLTGDTQYF; CDR3nt: TGTGCCAGCAGCGGCCTAACTGGAGATACGCAGTATTTT
j_gene: TRBJ2-1; d_gene: TRBD1; abundance: .; v_gene: TRBV7-3; CDR3aa: CASSPSWGQGGRVF; CDR3nt: TGTGCCAGCAGCCCCTCCTGGGGACAGGGGGGGAGGGTCTTC
j_gene: TRBJ1-5; d_gene: .; abundance: .; v_gene: TRBV29-1; CDR3aa: CSVVQGVNQPQHF; CDR3nt: TGCAGCGTTGTACAGGGAGTCAATCAGCCCCAGCATTTT
j_gene: TRBJ1-1; d_gene: .; abundance: .; v_gene: TRBV14; CDR3aa: CASSLQTGVEAFF; CDR3nt: TGTGCCAGCAGCCTTCAGACCGGGGTTGAAGCTTTCTTT
j_gene: TRBJ1-1; d_gene: .; abundance: .; v_gene: TRBV5-4; CDR3aa: CASSRWTAGNTEAFF; CDR3nt: TGTGCCAGCAGCAGGTGGACAGCGGGAAACACTGAAGCTTTCTTT
j_gene: TRBJ1-1; d_gene: TRBD1; abundance: .; v_gene: TRBV15; CDR3aa: CATSRGDRVNTEAFF; CDR3nt: TGTGCCACCAGCAGGGGAGACAGGGTGAACACTGAAGCTTTCTTT
j_gene: TRBJ2-2; d_gene: TRBD2; abundance: .; v_gene: TRBV19; CDR3aa: CASSYGRTNTGELFF; CDR3nt: TGTGCCAGTAGTTACGGGAGGACGAACACCGGGGAGCTGTTTTTT
j_gene: TRBJ2-3; d_gene: TRBD1; abundance: .; v_gene: TRBV7-3; CDR3aa: CASSLDRGLTDTQYF; CDR3nt: TGTGCCAGCAGCTTAGACAGGGGGCTCACAGATACGCAGTATTTT
j_gene: TRBJ1-1; d_gene: .; abundance: .; v_gene: TRBV12-5; CDR3aa: CASGFASRVSRGAFF; CDR3nt: TGTGCTAGTGGTTTTGCCTCCCGGGTCTCCCGAGGAGCTTTCTTT
j_gene: TRBJ1-1; d_gene: .; abundance: .; v_gene: TRBV7-2; CDR3aa: CASSLHWARNTEAFF; CDR3nt: TGTGCCAGCAGCCTTCACTGGGCCCGAAACACTGAAGCTTTCTTT
j_gene: TRBJ2-1; d_gene: .; abundance: once; v_gene: TRBV6-5; CDR3aa: CASRDRDWLGEQFF; CDR3nt: TGTGCCAGCAGGGACCGGGACTGGTTAGGAGAGCAGTTCTTC
j_gene: TRBJ1-3; d_gene: .; abundance: .; v_gene: TRBV24-1; CDR3aa: CATSERGSYLTLGNTIYF; CDR3nt: TGTGCCACCAGTGAGAGGGGGTCTTATCTTACCTTAGGAAACACCATATATTTT
j_gene: TRBJ1-2; d_gene: .; abundance: once; v_gene: TRBV4-2; CDR3aa: CASSQGVYGYTF; CDR3nt: TGTGCCAGCAGCCAAGGCGTGTATGGCTACACCTTC
j_gene: TRBJ1-2; d_gene: .; abundance: once; v_gene: TRBV29-1; CDR3aa: CSVGGTLRDYGYTF; CDR3nt: TGCAGCGTGGGGGGGACACTCAGGGACTATGGCTACACCTTC
j_gene: TRBJ2-7; d_gene: TRBD1; abundance: .; v_gene: TRBV7-2; CDR3aa: CASGNSGQAYYEQYF; CDR3nt: TGTGCCAGCGGAAACTCGGGACAGGCCTACTACGAGCAGTACTTC
j_gene: TRBJ2-1; d_gene: TRBD1; abundance: .; v_gene: TRBV29-1; CDR3aa: CSVRQGASYEQFF; CDR3nt: TGCAGCGTCCGACAGGGGGCGTCGTATGAGCAGTTCTTC
j_gene: TRBJ1-6; d_gene: TRBD1; abundance: .; v_gene: TRBV28; CDR3aa: CASSPTVDRPNSPLHF; CDR3nt: TGTGCCAGCAGTCCTACGGTGGACAGGCCCAATTCACCCCTCCACTTT
j_gene: TRBJ2-7; d_gene: TRBD2; abundance: .; v_gene: TRBV28; CDR3aa: CASRLPGGKYEQYF; CDR3nt: TGTGCCAGCAGGCTCCCGGGAGGAAAATACGAGCAGTACTTC
j_gene: TRBJ1-2; d_gene: TRBD1; abundance: .; v_gene: TRBV7-2; CDR3aa: CASSSRGDRGPGGYTF; CDR3nt: TGTGCCAGCAGCTCACGGGGGGACAGGGGACCAGGGGGCTACACCTTC
j_gene: TRBJ2-1; d_gene: TRBD2; abundance: .; v_gene: TRBV4-2; CDR3aa: CASSQEGGLAGGYNEQFF; CDR3nt: TGTGCCAGCAGCCAAGAGGGGGGACTAGCGGGAGGATACAATGAGCAGTTCTTC
j_gene: TRBJ2-3; d_gene: .; abundance: once; v_gene: TRBV18; CDR3aa: CASSPKVGSTDTQYF; CDR3nt: TGTGCCAGCTCACCAAAGGTCGGGAGCACAGATACGCAGTATTTT
j_gene: TRBJ1-1; d_gene: .; abundance: .; v_gene: TRBV19; CDR3aa: CASSMGKVVRGRNTEAFF; CDR3nt: TGTGCCAGTAGTATGGGGAAAGTTGTGCGGGGCAGGAACACTGAAGCTTTCTTT
j_gene: TRBJ1-2; d_gene: TRBD1; abundance: .; v_gene: TRBV7-9; CDR3aa: CASSFRGQGPGYTF; CDR3nt: TGTGCCAGCAGCTTTAGAGGACAGGGCCCTGGCTACACCTTC
j_gene: TRBJ1-1; d_gene: .; abundance: .; v_gene: TRBV2; CDR3aa: CASSGFTVNTEAFF; CDR3nt: TGTGCCAGCAGTGGATTTACAGTGAACACTGAAGCTTTCTTT
j_gene: TRBJ2-7; d_gene: TRBD2; abundance: .; v_gene: TRBV28; CDR3aa: CASSLFVGLAGVYEQYF; CDR3nt: TGTGCCAGCAGTTTATTCGTCGGACTAGCGGGGGTTTACGAGCAGTACTTC
j_gene: TRBJ2-1; d_gene: .; abundance: .; v_gene: TRBV15; CDR3aa: CATSIGLPNEQFF; CDR3nt: TGTGCCACCAGCATTGGACTCCCCAATGAGCAGTTCTTC
j_gene: TRBJ1-2; d_gene: .; abundance: .; v_gene: TRBV19; CDR3aa: CATHDRRFSNYGYTF; CDR3nt: TGTGCCACCCACGACAGAAGGTTTTCTAACTATGGCTACACCTTC
j_gene: TRBJ1-2; d_gene: TRBD1; abundance: many; v_gene: TRBV19; CDR3aa: CASSFDLTGGRGYGYTF; CDR3nt: TGTGCCAGTAGTTTTGATCTTACAGGGGGCAGAGGCTATGGCTACACCTTC
j_gene: TRBJ1-2; d_gene: .; abundance: .; v_gene: TRBV30; CDR3aa: CAWSQARYGYTF; CDR3nt: TGTGCCTGGTCACAGGCTCGGTATGGCTACACCTTC
j_gene: TRBJ1-4; d_gene: .; abundance: .; v_gene: TRBV4-1; CDR3aa: CASSQVGLRREKLFF; CDR3nt: TGCGCCAGCAGCCAAGTGGGTTTGAGGCGTGAAAAACTGTTTTTT
j_gene: TRBJ1-3; d_gene: .; abundance: .; v_gene: TRBV9; CDR3aa: CASSAQISGNTIYF; CDR3nt: TGTGCCAGCAGCGCCCAGATCTCTGGAAACACCATATATTTT
j_gene: TRBJ2-3; d_gene: .; abundance: .; v_gene: TRBV6-2/TRBV6-3; CDR3aa: CASSPGLQPRDTQYF; CDR3nt: TGTGCCAGCAGCCCGGGACTCCAACCTCGAGATACGCAGTATTTT
j_gene: TRBJ1-3; d_gene: .; abundance: few; v_gene: TRBV2; CDR3aa: CASRRYTGGPSYF; CDR3nt: TGTGCCAGCAGGCGTTATACAGGTGGCCCTTCGTATTTT
j_gene: TRBJ1-4; d_gene: TRBD1; abundance: .; v_gene: TRBV30; CDR3aa: CAWSVQGLGNEKLFF; CDR3nt: TGTGCCTGGAGTGTACAGGGGCTGGGGAATGAAAAACTGTTTTTT
j_gene: TRBJ1-2; d_gene: .; abundance: .; v_gene: TRBV19; CDR3aa: CASSIWGANYGYTF; CDR3nt: TGTGCCAGTAGTATATGGGGGGCTAACTATGGCTACACCTTC
j_gene: TRBJ1-3; d_gene: .; abundance: once; v_gene: TRBV9; CDR3aa: CASSVRNSGNTIYF; CDR3nt: TGTGCCAGCAGCGTCAGGAACTCTGGAAACACCATATATTTT
j_gene: TRBJ1-2; d_gene: TRBD1; abundance: .; v_gene: TRBV18; CDR3aa: CASSPTADREEYGYTF; CDR3nt: TGTGCCAGCTCACCGACCGCGGACAGGGAAGAGTATGGCTACACCTTC
j_gene: TRBJ2-7; d_gene: .; abundance: .; v_gene: TRBV4-2; CDR3aa: CASSLKSSYEQYF; CDR3nt: TGTGCCAGCAGCCTAAAGAGCTCCTACGAGCAGTACTTC
j_gene: TRBJ2-1; d_gene: TRBD2; abundance: .; v_gene: TRBV6-4; CDR3aa: CASSFRTSGPYNEQFF; CDR3nt: TGTGCCAGCAGTTTCCGGACTAGCGGACCTTACAATGAGCAGTTCTTC
j_gene: TRBJ2-7; d_gene: TRBD2; abundance: .; v_gene: TRBV11-1; CDR3aa: CASSLARSGSGEQYF; CDR3nt: TGTGCCAGCAGCTTAGCCCGTAGCGGGAGCGGCGAGCAGTACTTC
j_gene: TRBJ1-1; d_gene: .; abundance: .; v_gene: TRBV6-2/TRBV6-3; CDR3aa: CASSYLGGSTEAFF; CDR3nt: TGTGCCAGCAGTTACCTGGGGGGGAGCACTGAAGCTTTCTTT
j_gene: TRBJ2-7; d_gene: TRBD2; abundance: .; v_gene: TRBV5-1; CDR3aa: CASSRLAGEEEQYF; CDR3nt: TGCGCCAGCAGCCGACTAGCGGGAGAGGAGGAGCAGTACTTC
j_gene: TRBJ2-3; d_gene: TRBD2; abundance: .; v_gene: TRBV9; CDR3aa: CASSVGLAGWVDTQYF; CDR3nt: TGTGCCAGCAGCGTAGGACTAGCGGGATGGGTAGATACGCAGTATTTT
j_gene: TRBJ2-7; d_gene: .; abundance: few; v_gene: TRBV6-2/TRBV6-3; CDR3aa: CASSYTLRQHYF; CDR3nt: TGTGCCAGCAGTTATACCCTTAGACAGCACTACTTC
j_gene: TRBJ1-1; d_gene: .; abundance: .; v_gene: TRBV14; CDR3aa: CASSQQGRADTEAFF; CDR3nt: TGTGCCAGCAGCCAACAGGGTCGGGCGGACACTGAAGCTTTCTTT